The next 12 T cell receptor beta chains were all read from a single sample in a study of T-cell memory formation after mild COVID-19. TCRdb reprocessed the 5' RACE reads via MiXCR and lists one record per CDR3 protein. The table has a few hundred thousand distinct CDR3 sequences, 25% to 30% seen once. Sequenced material: PBMCs or a T cell subset sorted from them (not recorded which). Receptors were obtained from an adult woman who had mild COVID-19 (a few samples of this study predate the infection). Cell type and time point are not known.

This clonotype was detected only a few times. This chain connects TRBV12-3 or TRBV12-4 to TRBJ2-7; D not certain. The CDR3 has 12 amino acids. Trimming cost V 6 bases and J 3 bases, with 9 bases left between them. CDR3 bases: TGTGCCAGCAGCAACGAATACTACGAGCAGTACTTC. It specifies CASSNEYYEQYF.

On this clonotype itself: An end of the junction does not agree with germline; a read error may underlie this. V gene TRBV5-1 combines with J gene TRBJ2-7; no clear D gene. The CDR3 spans 10 residues. CDR1 and CDR2 (germline): SGHRS, YFSETQ. The DNA of the CDR3 is TGCGACAGCAGCACCTACGAGCAGTACTTC. Protein sequence: CDSSTYEQYF.

The CDR3 reads CASSFDVGAYNEQFF. CDR3 sequence (DNA): TGTGCCAGCAGCTTCGACGTTGGGGCTTACAATGAGCAGTTCTTC. This sequence joins TRBV11-1 and TRBJ2-1, with TRBD1 as a possible D gene (5 bases). Germline assignment: CDR1 SGHAT and CDR2 FQDESV (reference sequence). This CDR3 comprises 15 residues. Trimming removed 3 bases from V and 4 bases from J, with 13 bases in between.

The chain employs TRBV6-1 and TRBJ2-3; unclear D gene. V dropped 5 bases and J dropped 2 bases, with 14 bases sitting between them. The CDR3 consists of 15 residues. Germline V gene sequence: CDR1 MNHNS, CDR2 SASEGT. The CDR3 sequence: CASSHFGDNTDTQYF. CDR3 bases: TGTGCCAGCAGTCATTTTGGAGATAACACAGATACGCAGTATTTT.

J is TRBJ2-2 and V is TRBV5-1, with 8 positions matching TRBD1. There are 15 residues in the CDR3. Trimming cost V 0 bases and J 7 bases; bases outside gene matches: 5. Germline V lookup: CDR1 SGHRS, CDR2 YFSETQ. The CDR3 coding sequence is TGCGCCAGCAGCTTGGCCGCAGGGGGCATCGGGGAGCTGTTTTTT. Its protein product is CASSLAAGGIGELFF.

The sample holds a few counts of this clonotype. The chain has TRBV15 and TRBJ1-5, with unresolved D. The CDR3 runs to 14 residues. The V end was cut by 7 bases, the J end by 1 base, with 11 bases between. Looked up from germline, CDR1 is LNHNV and CDR2 is YYDKDF (reference sequence). The CDR3 is CATKGPRSNQPQHF. The DNA for the CDR3 is TGTGCCACCAAAGGTCCACGGAGCAATCAGCCCCAGCATTTT.

The chain links TRBV5-4 to TRBJ2-3, with a weak D call TRBD2 (6 bases). In germline, CDR1 is SGHNT, CDR2 YYREEE (reference sequence). With 3 bases removed from V and 6 bases from J, the gap between germline ends came to 17 bases. CDR3 length: 15 amino acids. DNA for the CDR3: TGTGCCAGCAGCTGGGGGGACCCGGGTACCGATACGCAGTATTTT. Translating it yields CASSWGDPGTDTQYF.

The V gene is TRBV11-3, the J gene TRBJ2-7; 7 bases line up with TRBD2. This CDR3 is 13 amino acids long. Unmatched junction bases numbered 6, after V lost 7 bases and J lost 3 bases. CDR1 and CDR2 (germline): SGHNT, YENEEA. The CDR3 sequence is CASIGGGSYEQYF. The CDR3 region has the DNA TGTGCCAGCATCGGGGGAGGGAGCTACGAGCAGTACTTC.

The chain employs TRBV12-3 or TRBV12-4 and TRBJ1-2; the match to TRBD1 covers 7 bases. This CDR3 contains 15 residues. Trimming removed 1 base from V and 8 bases from J; junction bases left unmatched: 10. CDR3 bases: TGTGCCAGCAGTTTAGTCACGAAGGGGGCGAAGGGCTACACCTTC. Its protein is CASSLVTKGAKGYTF.

The J gene is TRBJ2-3, the V gene TRBV4-2; unclear D gene. V was clipped by 0 bases and J by 4 bases, with 11 bases between them. This CDR3 region has 15 residues. Per germline, CDR1 LGHNA and CDR2 YNFKEQ. In DNA, the CDR3 is TGTGCCAGCAGCCAAGATAGTCAGGTTGCAGATACGCAGTATTTT. It encodes CASSQDSQVADTQYF.

The chain employs TRBV15 and TRBJ1-1; D is perhaps TRBD1 (6 bases). From germline, CDR1 is LNHNV and CDR2 YYDKDF (reference sequence). V lost 1 base and J 5 bases, leaving 11 bases between the germline ends. The CDR3 length is 14 residues. CDR3 bases: TGTGCCACCAGCAGAGTACAGGGCGCGACTGAAGCTTTCTTT. It translates to CATSRVQGATEAFF.

This clonotype was observed a few times. J is TRBJ1-4 and V is TRBV12-3 or TRBV12-4, with a possible D match to TRBD1 (6 bases). Trimming shortened V by 6 bases and J by 1 base, and 15 bases separated the two germline ends. The CDR3 is made up of 16 amino acids. CDR3 loop: CASSLGLGGTNEKLFF. The CDR3 coding sequence is TGTGCCAGCAGCCTAGGGTTAGGGGGAACTAATGAAAAACTGTTTTTT.